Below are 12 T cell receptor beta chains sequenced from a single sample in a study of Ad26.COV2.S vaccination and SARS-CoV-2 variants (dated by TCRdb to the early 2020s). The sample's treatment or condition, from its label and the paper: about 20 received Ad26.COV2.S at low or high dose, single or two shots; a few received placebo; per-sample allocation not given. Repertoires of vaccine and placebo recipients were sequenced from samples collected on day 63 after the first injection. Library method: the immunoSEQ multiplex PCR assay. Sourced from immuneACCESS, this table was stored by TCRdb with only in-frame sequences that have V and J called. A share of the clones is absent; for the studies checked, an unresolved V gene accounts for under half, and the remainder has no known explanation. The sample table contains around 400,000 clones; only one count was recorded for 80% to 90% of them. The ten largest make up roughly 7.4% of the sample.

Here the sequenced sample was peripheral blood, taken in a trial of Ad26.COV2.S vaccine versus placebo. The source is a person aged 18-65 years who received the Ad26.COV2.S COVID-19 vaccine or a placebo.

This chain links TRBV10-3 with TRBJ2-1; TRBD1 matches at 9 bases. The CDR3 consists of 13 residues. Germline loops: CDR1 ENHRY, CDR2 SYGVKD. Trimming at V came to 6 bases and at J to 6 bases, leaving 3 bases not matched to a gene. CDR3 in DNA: TGTGCCATCAGCGAACAGGGGGCCAATGAGCAGTTCTTC. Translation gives CAISEQGANEQFF.

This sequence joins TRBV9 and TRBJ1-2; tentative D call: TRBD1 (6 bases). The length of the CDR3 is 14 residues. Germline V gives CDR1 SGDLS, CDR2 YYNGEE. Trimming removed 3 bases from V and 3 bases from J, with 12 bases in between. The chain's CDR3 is CASSAGQMHYGYTF. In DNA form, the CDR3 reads TGTGCCAGCAGCGCCGGACAGATGCACTATGGCTACACCTTC.

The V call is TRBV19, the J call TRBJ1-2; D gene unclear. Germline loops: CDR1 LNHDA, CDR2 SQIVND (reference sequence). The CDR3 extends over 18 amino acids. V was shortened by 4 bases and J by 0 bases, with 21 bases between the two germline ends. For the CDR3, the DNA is TGTGCCAGTAGTACCGTCGGGTCCCTAAGAACCTCTAACTATGGCTACACCTTC. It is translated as CASSTVGSLRTSNYGYTF.

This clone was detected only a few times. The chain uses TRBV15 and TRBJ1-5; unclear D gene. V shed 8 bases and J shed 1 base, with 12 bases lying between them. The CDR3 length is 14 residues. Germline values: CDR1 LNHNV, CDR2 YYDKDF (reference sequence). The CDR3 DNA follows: TGTGCCACCCAAAGAAGCGGAAGCAATCAGCCCCAGCATTTT. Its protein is CATQRSGSNQPQHF. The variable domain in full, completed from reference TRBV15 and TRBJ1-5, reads DAMVIQNPRYQVTQFGKPVTLSCSQTLNHNVMYWYQQKSSQAPKLLFHYYDKDFNNEADTPDNFQSRRPNTSFCFLDIRSPGLGDTAMYLCATQRSGSNQPQHFGDGTRLSIL.

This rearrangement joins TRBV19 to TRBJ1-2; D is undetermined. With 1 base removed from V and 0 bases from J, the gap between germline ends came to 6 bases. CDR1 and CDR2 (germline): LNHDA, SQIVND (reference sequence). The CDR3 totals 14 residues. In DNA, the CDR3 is TGTGCCAGTAGTATAGTCAGCTCTAACTATGGCTACACCTTC. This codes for CASSIVSSNYGYTF. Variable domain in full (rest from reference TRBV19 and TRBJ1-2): DGGITQSPKYLFRKEGQNVTLSCEQNLNHDAMYWYRQDPGQGLRLIYYSQIVNDFQKGDIAEGYSVSREKKESFPLTVTSAQKNPTAFYLCASSIVSSNYGYTFGSGTRLTVV.

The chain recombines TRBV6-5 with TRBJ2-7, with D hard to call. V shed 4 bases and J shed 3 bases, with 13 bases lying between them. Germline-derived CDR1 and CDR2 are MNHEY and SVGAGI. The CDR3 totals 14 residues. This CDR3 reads CASSSRTPFYEQYF. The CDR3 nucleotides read TGTGCCAGCAGTTCCCGAACCCCATTCTACGAGCAGTACTTC.

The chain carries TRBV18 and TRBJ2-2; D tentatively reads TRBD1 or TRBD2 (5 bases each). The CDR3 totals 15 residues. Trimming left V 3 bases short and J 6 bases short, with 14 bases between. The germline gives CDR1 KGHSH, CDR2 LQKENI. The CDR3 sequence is CASSPYRGYPGELFF. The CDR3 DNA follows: TGTGCCAGCTCACCGTACCGGGGCTACCCCGGGGAGCTGTTTTTT.

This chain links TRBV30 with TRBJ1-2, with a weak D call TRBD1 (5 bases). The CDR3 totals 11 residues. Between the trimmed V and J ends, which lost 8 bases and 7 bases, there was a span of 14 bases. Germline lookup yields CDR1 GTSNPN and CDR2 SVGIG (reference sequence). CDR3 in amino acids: CAGWDVFGYTF. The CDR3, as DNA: TGTGCCGGATGGGACGTATTTGGCTACACCTTC.

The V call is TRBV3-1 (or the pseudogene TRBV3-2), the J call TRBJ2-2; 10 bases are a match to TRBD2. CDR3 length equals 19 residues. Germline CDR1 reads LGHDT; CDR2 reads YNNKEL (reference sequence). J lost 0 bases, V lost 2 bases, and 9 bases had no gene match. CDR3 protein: CASSQLAGEYLSNTGELFF. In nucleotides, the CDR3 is TGTGCCAGCAGCCAACTAGCGGGAGAGTATCTTTCGAACACCGGGGAGCTGTTTTTT.

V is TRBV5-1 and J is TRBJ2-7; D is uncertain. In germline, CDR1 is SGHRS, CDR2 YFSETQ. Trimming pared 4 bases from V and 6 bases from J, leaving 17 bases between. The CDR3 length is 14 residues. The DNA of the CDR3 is TGCGCCAGCAGCCACCCAGACCCAACCGGCGAGCAGTACTTC. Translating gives CASSHPDPTGEQYF.

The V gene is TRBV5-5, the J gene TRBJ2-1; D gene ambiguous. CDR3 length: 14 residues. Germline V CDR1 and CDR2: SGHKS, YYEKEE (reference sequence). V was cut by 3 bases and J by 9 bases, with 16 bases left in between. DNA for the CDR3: TGTGCCAGCAGCTACAGCTTTAACCGTGGTGAGCAGTTCTTC. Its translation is CASSYSFNRGEQFF.

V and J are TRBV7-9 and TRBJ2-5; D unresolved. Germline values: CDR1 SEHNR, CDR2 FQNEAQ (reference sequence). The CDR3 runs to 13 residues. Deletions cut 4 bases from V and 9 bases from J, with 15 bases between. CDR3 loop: CASSSGRIPAQYF. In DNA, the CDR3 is TGTGCCAGCAGCTCGGGTCGGATCCCAGCCCAGTACTTC.